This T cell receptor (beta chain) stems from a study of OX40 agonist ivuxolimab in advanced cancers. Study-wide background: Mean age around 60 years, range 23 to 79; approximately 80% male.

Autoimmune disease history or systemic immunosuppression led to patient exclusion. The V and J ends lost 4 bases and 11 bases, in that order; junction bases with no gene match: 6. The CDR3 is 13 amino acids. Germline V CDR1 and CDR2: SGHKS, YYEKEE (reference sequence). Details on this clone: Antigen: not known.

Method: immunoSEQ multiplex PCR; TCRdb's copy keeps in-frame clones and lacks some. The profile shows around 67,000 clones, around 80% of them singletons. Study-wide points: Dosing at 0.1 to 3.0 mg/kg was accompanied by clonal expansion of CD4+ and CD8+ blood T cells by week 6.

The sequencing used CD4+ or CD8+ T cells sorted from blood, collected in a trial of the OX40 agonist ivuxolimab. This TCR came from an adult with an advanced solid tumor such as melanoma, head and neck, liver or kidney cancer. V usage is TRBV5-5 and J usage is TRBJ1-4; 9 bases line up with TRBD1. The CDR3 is CASSARDREKLFF. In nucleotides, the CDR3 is TGTGCCAGCAGCGCCCGGGACAGGGAGAAACTGTTTTTT.